This TCR beta chain emerged from a study of blood T cell repertoires in COVID-19. Original methodology: By means of reference gene primer amplification, nucleated cell counts were estimated. Clones were sequenced by immunoSEQ multiplex PCR, and TCRdb holds only the in-frame ones, with some missing. The DNA was the basis for D and trimming; V, J and clone size are from that table. In the table there are approximately 310,000 clones, around 90% of which are singletons. In germline, CDR1 is SGHNT, CDR2 YYREEE (reference sequence). V was clipped by 4 bases and J by 0 bases, with 8 bases between them. This CDR3 contains 14 residues.

The chain employs TRBV5-4 and TRBJ1-3; D is unresolved. Sequencing was done on a sample of peripheral blood. The TCR originated in a man aged 50-59 years with active or convalescent COVID-19. This CDR3 reads CASSPANSGNTIYF. The CDR3 coding sequence is TGTGCCAGCAGCCCAGCGAACTCTGGAAACACCATATATTTT.